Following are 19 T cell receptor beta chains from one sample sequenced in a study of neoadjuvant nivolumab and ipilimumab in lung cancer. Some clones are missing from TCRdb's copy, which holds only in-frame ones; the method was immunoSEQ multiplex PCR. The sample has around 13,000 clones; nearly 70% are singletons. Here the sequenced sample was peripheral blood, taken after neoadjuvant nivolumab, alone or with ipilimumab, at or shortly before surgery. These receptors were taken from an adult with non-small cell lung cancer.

CDR3 protein: CASSLAGGAYEQYF. The CDR3 coding sequence is TGTGCCAGCAGCTTAGCGGGAGGTGCCTACGAGCAGTACTTC. This chain uses TRBV11-3 with TRBJ2-7, with 7 nucleotides matching TRBD2. CDR1 SGHNT and CDR2 YENEEA come from the germline V gene. The junction had 2 bases not matched to a gene; V was cut back by 1 base and J by 2 bases. The CDR3 loop spans 14 amino acids.

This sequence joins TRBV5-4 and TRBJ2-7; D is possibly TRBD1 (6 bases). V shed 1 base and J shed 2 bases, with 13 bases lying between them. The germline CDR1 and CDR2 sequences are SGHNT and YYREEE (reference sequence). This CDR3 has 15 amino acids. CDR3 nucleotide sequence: TGTGCCAGCAGCTTGTTTGGCAGGGGAACCTACGAGCAGTACTTC. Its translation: CASSLFGRGTYEQYF.

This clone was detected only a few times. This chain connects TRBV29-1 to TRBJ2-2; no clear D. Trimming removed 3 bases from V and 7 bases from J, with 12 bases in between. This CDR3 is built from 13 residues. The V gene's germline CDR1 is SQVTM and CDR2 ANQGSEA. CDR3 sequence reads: CSVEKEASGELFF. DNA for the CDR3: TGCAGCGTTGAGAAAGAAGCTAGCGGGGAGCTGTTTTTT.

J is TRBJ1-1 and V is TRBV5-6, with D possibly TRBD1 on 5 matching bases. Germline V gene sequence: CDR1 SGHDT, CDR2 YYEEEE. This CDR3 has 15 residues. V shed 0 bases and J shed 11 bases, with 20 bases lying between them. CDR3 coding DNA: TGTGCCAGCAGCTTGGCTGCAGCGGGGGACCTGAAGGCTTTCTTT. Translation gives CASSLAAAGDLKAFF.

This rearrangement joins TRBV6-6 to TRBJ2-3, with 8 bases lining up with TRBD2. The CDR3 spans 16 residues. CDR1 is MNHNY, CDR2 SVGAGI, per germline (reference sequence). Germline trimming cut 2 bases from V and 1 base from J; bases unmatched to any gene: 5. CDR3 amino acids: CASSYGVTSGTDTQYF. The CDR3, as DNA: TGTGCCAGCAGTTACGGAGTGACTAGCGGCACAGATACGCAGTATTTT.

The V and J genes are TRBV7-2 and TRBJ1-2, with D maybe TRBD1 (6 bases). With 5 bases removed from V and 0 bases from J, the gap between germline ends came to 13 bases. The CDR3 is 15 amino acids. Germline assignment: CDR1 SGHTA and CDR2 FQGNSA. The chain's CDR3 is CASSTRQDPNYGYTF. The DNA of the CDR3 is TGTGCCAGCAGCACCCGACAGGACCCTAACTATGGCTACACCTTC.

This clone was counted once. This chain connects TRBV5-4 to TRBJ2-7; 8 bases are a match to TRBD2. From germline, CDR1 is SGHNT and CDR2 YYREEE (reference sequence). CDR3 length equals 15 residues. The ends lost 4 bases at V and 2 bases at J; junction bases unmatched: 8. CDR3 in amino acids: CASSQTGGAAYEQYF. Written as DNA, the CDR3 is TGTGCCAGCAGCCAAACGGGGGGGGCCGCCTACGAGCAGTACTTC.

CDR3 sequence reads: CSARSTYEQYF. The CDR3 nucleotides read TGCAGTGCTAGATCTACCTACGAGCAGTACTTC. The V gene is TRBV20-1, the J gene TRBJ2-7; D not resolved. Trimming removed 2 bases at V and 2 bases at J, with 4 bases between. Germline-derived CDR1 and CDR2 are DFQATT and SNEGSKA (reference sequence). This CDR3 is 11 amino acids long.

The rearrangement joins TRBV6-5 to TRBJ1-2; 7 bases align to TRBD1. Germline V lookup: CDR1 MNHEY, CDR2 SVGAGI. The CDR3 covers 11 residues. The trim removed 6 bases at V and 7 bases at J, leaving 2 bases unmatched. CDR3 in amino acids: CASRRQGGYTF. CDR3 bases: TGTGCCAGCAGGCGACAGGGTGGCTACACCTTC.

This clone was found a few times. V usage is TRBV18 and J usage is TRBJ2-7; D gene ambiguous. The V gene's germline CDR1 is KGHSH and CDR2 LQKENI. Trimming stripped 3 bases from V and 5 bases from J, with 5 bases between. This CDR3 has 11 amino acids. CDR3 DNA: TGTGCCAGCTCACCTGGGCACGAGCAGTACTTC. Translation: CASSPGHEQYF.

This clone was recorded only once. CDR3 DNA: TGTGCCAGCAGCTTTTCGCAGGGACTAGGTCCCTACGAGCAGTACTTC. It yields the protein CASSFSQGLGPYEQYF. The chain combines TRBV7-9 with TRBJ2-7; 8 bases fit TRBD2. The germline V gene has CDR1 SEHNR and CDR2 FQNEAQ (reference sequence). Losses at the gene ends were 3 bases for V and 2 bases for J; bases not matched to a gene: 9. The CDR3 has 16 residues.

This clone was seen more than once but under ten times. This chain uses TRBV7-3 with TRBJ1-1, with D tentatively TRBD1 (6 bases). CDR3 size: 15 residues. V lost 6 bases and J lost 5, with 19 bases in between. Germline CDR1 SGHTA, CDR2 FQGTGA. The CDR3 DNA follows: TGTGCCAGCAGTCGACTAGGAGGGGGGCGAACTGAAGCTTTCTTT. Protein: CASSRLGGGRTEAFF.

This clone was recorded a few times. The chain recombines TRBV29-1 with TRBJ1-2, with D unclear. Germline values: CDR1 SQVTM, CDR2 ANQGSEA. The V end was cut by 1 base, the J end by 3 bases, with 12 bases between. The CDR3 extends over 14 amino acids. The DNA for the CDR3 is TGCAGCGTTGAAGCCGCCGGACGGGACTATGGCTACACCTTC. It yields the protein CSVEAAGRDYGYTF.

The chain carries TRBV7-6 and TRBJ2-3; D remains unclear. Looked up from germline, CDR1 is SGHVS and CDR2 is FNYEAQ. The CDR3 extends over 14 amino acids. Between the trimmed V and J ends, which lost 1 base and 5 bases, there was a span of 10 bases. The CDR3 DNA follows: TGTGCCAGCAGCTTAGGCCCTTCGGGAGATACGCAGTATTTT. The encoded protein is CASSLGPSGDTQYF.

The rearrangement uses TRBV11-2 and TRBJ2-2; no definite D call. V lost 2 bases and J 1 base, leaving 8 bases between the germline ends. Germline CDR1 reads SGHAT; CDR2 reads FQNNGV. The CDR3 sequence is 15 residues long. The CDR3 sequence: CASSLNVLNTGELFF. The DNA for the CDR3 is TGTGCCAGCAGCTTAAACGTACTGAACACCGGGGAGCTGTTTTTT.

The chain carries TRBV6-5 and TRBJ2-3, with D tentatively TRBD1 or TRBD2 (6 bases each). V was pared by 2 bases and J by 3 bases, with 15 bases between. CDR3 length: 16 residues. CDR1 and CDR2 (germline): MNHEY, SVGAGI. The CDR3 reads CASSYPHGGGTDTQYF. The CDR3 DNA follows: TGTGCCAGCAGTTACCCTCACGGAGGGGGAACAGATACGCAGTATTTT.

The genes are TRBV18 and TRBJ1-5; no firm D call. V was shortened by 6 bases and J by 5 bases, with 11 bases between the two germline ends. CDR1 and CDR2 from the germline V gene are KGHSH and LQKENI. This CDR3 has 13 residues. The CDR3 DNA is TGTGCCAGCTCCCCATCGGGCGATCAGCCCCAGCATTTT. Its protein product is CASSPSGDQPQHF.

The CDR3 reads CASGFGTDYGYTF. In DNA, the CDR3 is TGTGCTAGTGGTTTCGGGACAGACTATGGCTACACCTTC. The chain couples TRBV12-5 to TRBJ1-2; 7 bases are a match to TRBD1. V lost 3 bases, J lost 3 bases, and 1 base stayed unmatched. The CDR3 sequence is 13 residues long. Germline CDR1 is LGHNT and CDR2 is FRNRAP.

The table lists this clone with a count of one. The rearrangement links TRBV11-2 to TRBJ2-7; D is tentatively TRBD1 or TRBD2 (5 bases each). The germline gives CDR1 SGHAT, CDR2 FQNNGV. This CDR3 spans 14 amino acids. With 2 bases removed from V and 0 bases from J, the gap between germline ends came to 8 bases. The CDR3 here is CASSLRDPSYEQYF. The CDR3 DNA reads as TGTGCCAGCAGCTTAAGGGACCCCTCCTACGAGCAGTACTTC.